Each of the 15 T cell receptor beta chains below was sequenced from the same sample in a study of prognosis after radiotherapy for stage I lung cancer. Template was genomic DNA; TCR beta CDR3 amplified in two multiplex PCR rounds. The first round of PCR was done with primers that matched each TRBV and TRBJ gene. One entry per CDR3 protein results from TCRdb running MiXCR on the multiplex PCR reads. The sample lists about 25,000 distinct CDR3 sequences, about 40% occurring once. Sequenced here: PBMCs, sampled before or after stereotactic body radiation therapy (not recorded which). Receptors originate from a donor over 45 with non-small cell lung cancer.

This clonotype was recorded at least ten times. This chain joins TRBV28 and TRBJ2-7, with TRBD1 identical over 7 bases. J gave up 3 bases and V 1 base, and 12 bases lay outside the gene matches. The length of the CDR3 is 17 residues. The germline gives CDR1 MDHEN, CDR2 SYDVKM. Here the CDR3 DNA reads TGTGCCAGCAGTTTATTTCCCGGGGCAGGGGGAAACTACGAGCAGTACTTC. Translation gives CASSLFPGAGGNYEQYF.

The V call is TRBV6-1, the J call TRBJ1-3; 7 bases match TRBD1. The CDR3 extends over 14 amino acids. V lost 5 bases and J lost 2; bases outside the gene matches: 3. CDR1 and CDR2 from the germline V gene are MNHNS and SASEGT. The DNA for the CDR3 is TGTGCCAGCAGTCAAGACAGGGCTGGAAACACCATATATTTT. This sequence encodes CASSQDRAGNTIYF.

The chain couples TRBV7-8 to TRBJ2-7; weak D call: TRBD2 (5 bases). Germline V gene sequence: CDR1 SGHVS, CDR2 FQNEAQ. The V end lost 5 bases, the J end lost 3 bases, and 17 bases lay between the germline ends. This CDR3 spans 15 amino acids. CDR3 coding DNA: TGTGCCAGCAGCCCCGGACTGGCATCCTACTACGAGCAGTACTTC. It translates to CASSPGLASYYEQYF.

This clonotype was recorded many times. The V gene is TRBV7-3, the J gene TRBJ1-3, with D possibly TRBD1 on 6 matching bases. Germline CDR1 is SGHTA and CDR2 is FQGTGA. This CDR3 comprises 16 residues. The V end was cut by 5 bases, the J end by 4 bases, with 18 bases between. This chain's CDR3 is CASSPGGRGSGNTIYF. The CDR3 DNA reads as TGTGCCAGCAGCCCGGGGGGCAGGGGCTCCGGAAACACCATATATTTT.

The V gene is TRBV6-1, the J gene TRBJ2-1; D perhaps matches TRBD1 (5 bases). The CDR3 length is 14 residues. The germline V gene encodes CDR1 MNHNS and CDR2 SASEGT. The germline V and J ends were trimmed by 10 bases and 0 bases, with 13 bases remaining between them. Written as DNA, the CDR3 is TGTGCCATCGACAGATTGAGCTCCTACAATGAGCAGTTCTTC. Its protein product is CAIDRLSSYNEQFF.

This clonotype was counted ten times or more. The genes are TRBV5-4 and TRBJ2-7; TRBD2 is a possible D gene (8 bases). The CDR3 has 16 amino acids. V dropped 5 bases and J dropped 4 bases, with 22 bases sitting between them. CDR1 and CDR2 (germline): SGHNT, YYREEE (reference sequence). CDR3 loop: CASRSGGGTGQYEQYF. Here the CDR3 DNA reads TGTGCCAGCAGGTCGGGGGGGGGTACGGGACAGTACGAGCAGTACTTC.

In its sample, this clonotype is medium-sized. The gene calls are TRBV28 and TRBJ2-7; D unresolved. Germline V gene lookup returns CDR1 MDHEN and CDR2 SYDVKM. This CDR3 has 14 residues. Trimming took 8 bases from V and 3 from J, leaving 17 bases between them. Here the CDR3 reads CASSVRLKSYEQYF. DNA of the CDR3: TGTGCCAGCTCCGTCAGGCTGAAAAGCTACGAGCAGTACTTC.

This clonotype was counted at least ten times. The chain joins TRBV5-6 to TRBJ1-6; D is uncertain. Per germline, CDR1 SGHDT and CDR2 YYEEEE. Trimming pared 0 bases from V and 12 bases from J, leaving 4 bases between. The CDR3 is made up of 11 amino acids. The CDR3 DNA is TGTGCCAGCAGCTTGGGAGGACCCCTCCACTTT. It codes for CASSLGGPLHF.

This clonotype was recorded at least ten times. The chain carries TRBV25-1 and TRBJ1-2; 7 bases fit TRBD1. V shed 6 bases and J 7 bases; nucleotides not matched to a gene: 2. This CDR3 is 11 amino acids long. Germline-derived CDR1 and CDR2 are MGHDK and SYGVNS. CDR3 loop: CASSPGGGYTF. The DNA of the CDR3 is TGTGCCAGCAGCCCAGGGGGTGGCTACACCTTC.

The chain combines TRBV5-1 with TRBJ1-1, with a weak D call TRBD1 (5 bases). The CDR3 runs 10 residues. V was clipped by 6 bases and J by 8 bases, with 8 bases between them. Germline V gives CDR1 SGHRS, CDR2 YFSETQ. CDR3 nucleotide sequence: TGCGCCAGCACCGGGGGAGAAGCTTTCTTT. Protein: CASTGGEAFF. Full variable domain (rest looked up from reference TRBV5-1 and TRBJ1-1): KAGVTQTPRYLIKTRGQQVTLSCSPISGHRSVSWYQQTPGQGLQFLFEYFSETQRNKGNFPGRFSGRQFSNSRSEMNVSTLELGDSALYLCASTGGEAFFGQGTRLTVV.

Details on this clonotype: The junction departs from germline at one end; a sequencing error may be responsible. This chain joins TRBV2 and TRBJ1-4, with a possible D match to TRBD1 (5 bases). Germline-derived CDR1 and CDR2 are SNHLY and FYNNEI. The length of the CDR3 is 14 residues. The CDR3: CASSTVTDNEKLFF. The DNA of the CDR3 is TGTGCCAGCAGTACCGTGACAGATAATGAAAAACTATTTTTT.

CDR3 sequence (DNA): TGTGCCAGCAGTAAAGCTCCGCGGGCAGATTACGGCTACACCTTC. It is translated as CASSKAPRADYGYTF. This chain links TRBV6-2 or TRBV6-3 with TRBJ1-2; D gene ambiguous. The germline V gene encodes CDR1 MNHEY and CDR2 SVGEGT. The CDR3 has 15 residues. V dropped 5 bases and J dropped 8 bases, with 21 bases sitting between them.

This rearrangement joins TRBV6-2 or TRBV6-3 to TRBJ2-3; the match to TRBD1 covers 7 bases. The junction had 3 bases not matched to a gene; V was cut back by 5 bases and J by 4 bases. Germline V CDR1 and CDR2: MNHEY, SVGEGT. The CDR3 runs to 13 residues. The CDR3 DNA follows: TGTGCCAGCAGTGCGCAGGGGGCAGATACGCAGTATTTT. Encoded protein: CASSAQGADTQYF.

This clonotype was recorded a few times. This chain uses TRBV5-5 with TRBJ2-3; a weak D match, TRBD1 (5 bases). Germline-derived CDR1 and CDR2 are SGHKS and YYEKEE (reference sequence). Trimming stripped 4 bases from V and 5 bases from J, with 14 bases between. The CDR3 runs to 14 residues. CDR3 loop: CASSVRVQGDTQYF. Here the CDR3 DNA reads TGTGCCAGCAGCGTCCGTGTCCAGGGAGATACGCAGTATTTT.

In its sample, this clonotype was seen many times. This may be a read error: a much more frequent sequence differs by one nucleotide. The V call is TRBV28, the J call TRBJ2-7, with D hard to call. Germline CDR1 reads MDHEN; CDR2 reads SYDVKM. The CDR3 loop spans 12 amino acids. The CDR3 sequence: CANSLFRYEQYF. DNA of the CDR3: TGTGCCAACAGTTTATTCCGCTACGAGCAGTACTTC.